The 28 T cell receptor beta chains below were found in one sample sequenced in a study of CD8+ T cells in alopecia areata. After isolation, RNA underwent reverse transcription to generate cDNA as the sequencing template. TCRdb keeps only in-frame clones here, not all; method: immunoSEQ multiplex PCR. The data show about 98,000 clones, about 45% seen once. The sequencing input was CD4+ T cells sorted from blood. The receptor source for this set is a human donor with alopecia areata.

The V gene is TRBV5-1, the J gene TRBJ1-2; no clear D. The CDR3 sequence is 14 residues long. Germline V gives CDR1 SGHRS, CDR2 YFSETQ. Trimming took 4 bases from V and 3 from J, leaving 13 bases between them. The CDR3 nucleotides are TGCGCCAGCAGCCCTACCGAGAGCGACTATGGCTACACCTTC. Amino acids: CASSPTESDYGYTF.

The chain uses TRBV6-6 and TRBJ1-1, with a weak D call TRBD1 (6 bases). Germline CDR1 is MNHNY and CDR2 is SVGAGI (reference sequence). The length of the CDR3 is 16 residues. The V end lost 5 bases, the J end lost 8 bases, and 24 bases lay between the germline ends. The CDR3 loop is CASSKEPTGRVGEAFF. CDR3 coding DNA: TGTGCCAGCAGTAAAGAACCAACAGGGAGGGTAGGAGAAGCTTTCTTT.

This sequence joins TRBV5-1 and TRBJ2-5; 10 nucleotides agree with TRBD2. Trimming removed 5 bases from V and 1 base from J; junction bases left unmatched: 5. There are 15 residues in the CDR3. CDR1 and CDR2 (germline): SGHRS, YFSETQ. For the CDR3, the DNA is TGCGCCAGCAGGGTAGCGGGGGGTCTCCAAGAGACCCAGTACTTC. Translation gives CASRVAGGLQETQYF.

The CDR3 is CASSSRGVEYNEQFF. CDR3 bases: TGTGCCAGCAGCTCCAGGGGCGTAGAATACAATGAGCAGTTCTTC. This rearrangement joins TRBV9 to TRBJ2-1; the D gene is possibly TRBD1 (6 bases). The germline V gene encodes CDR1 SGDLS and CDR2 YYNGEE. The CDR3 is 15 residues long. The germline V and J ends were trimmed by 4 bases and 4 bases, with 15 bases remaining between them.

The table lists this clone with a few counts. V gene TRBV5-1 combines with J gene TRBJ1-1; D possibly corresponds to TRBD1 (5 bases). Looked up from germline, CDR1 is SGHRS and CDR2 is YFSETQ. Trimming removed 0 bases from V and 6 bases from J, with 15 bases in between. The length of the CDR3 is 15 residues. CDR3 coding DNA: TGCGCCAGCAGCTTGGCCTTAGACAGTGGTTCTGAAGCTTTCTTT. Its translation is CASSLALDSGSEAFF.

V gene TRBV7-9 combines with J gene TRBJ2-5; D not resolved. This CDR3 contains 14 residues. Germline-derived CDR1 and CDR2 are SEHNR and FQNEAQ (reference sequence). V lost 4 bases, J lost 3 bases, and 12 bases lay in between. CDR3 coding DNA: TGTGCCAGCAGCTCCTTCGAGACGAAAGAGACCCAGTACTTC. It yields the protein CASSSFETKETQYF.

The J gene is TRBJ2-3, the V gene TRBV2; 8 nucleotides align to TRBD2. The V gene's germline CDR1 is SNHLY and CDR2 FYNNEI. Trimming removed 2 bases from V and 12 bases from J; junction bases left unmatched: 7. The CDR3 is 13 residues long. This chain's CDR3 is CASSEKIWTSQYF. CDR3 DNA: TGTGCCAGCAGTGAAAAGATCTGGACTAGCCAGTATTTT.

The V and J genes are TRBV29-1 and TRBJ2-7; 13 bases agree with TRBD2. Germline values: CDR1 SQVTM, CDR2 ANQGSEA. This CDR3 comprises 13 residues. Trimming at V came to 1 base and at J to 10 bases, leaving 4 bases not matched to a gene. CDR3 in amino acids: CSVEGRLAGGQYF. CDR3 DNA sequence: TGCAGCGTTGAAGGTCGACTAGCGGGAGGTCAGTACTTC.

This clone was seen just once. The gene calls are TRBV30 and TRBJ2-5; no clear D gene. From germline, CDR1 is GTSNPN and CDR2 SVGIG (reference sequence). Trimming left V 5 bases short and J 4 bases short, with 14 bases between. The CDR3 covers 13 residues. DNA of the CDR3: TGTGCCTGGGGGGAAAATCGGGCAGAGACCCAGTACTTC. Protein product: CAWGENRAETQYF.

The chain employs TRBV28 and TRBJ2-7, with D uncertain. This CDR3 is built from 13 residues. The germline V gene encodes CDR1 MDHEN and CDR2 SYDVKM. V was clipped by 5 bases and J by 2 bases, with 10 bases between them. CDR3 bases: TGTGCCAGCAGTCCCCAGATACCCTACGAGCAGTACTTC. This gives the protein CASSPQIPYEQYF. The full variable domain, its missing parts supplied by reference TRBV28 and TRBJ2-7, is DVKVTQSSRYLVKRTGEKVFLECVQDMDHENMFWYRQDPGLGLRLIYFSYDVKMKEKGDIPEGYSVSREKKERFSLILESASTNQTSMYLCASSPQIPYEQYFGPGTRLTVT.

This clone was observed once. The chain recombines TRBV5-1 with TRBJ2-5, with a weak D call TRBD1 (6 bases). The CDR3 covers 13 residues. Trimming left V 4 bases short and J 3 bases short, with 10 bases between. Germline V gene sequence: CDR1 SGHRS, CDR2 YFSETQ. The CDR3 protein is CASSTGTKETQYF. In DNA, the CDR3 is TGCGCCAGCAGCACCGGGACAAAAGAGACCCAGTACTTC.

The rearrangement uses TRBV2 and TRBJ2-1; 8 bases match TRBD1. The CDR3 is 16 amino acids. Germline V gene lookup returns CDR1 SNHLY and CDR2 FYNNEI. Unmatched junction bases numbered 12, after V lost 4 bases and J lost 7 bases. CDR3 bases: TGTGCCAGCAGTGGGGGATATGGACAGGGTCTGAATGAGCAGTTCTTC. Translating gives CASSGGYGQGLNEQFF.

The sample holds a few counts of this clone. CDR3 sequence: CSGGDYNEQFF. The CDR3 nucleotides read TGCAGCGGTGGGGATTACAATGAGCAGTTCTTC. The rearrangement links TRBV29-1 to TRBJ2-1; D uncertain. Germline V gene data show CDR1 as SQVTM and CDR2 as ANQGSEA. The CDR3 extends over 11 amino acids. Trimming pared 7 bases from V and 4 bases from J, leaving 8 bases between.

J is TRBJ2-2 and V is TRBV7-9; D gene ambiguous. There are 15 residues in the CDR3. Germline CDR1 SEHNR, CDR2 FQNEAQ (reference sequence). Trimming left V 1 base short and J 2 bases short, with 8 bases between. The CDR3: CASSLGSANTGELFF. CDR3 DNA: TGTGCCAGCAGCTTAGGGAGTGCAAACACCGGGGAGCTGTTTTTT. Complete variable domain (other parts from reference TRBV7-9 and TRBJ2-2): DTGVSQNPRHKITKRGQNVTFRCDPISEHNRLYWYRQTLGQGPEFLTYFQNEAQLEKSRLLSDRFSAERPKGSFSTLEIQRTEQGDSAMYLCASSLGSANTGELFFGEGSRLTVL.

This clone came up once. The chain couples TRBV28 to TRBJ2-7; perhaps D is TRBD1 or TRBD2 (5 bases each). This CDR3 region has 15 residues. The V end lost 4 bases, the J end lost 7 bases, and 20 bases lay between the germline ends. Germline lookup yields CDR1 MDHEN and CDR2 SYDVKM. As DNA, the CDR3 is TGTGCCAGCAGTTCCCCGTCGGTCGCCAGGGAGGAGCAGTACTTC. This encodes CASSSPSVAREEQYF.

The CDR3, as DNA: TGTGCCAGCAGCTTACCCCCCGGGAGGGCCTACGAGCAGTACTTC. Its translation: CASSLPPGRAYEQYF. The chain uses TRBV11-2 and TRBJ2-7; 8 bases line up with TRBD2. After removal of 2 bases from V and 2 bases from J, the junction contained 5 bases not matched to a gene. The CDR3 is 15 amino acids. CDR1 and CDR2 (germline): SGHAT, FQNNGV.

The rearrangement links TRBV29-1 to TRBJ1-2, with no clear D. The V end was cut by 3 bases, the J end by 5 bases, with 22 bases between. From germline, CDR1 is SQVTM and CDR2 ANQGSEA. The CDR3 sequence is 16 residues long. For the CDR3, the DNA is TGCAGCGTTGATCGAAGCTTCCGAGCCAGGAGTTATGGCTACACCTTC. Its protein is CSVDRSFRARSYGYTF.

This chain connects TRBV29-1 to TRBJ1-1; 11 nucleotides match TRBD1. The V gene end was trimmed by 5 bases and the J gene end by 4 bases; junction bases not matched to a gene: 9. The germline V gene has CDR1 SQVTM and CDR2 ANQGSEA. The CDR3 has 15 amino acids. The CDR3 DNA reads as TGCAGCGTTATGTATCTGGGGACAGGGGGCACTGAAGCTTTCTTT. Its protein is CSVMYLGTGGTEAFF.

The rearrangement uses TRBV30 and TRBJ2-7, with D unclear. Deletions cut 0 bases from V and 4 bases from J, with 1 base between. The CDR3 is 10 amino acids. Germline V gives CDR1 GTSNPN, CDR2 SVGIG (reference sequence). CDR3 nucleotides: TGTGCCTGGAGTGTTTACGAGCAGTACTTC. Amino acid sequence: CAWSVYEQYF.

Here the CDR3 reads CSARTGGADNEQFF. The CDR3 region has the DNA TGCAGCGCCAGAACAGGGGGCGCGGACAATGAGCAGTTCTTC. The J gene is TRBJ2-1, the V gene TRBV29-1; 9 bases are a match to TRBD1. CDR3 length: 14 amino acids. J lost 5 bases, V lost 7 bases, and 9 bases had no gene match. The germline gives CDR1 SQVTM, CDR2 ANQGSEA.

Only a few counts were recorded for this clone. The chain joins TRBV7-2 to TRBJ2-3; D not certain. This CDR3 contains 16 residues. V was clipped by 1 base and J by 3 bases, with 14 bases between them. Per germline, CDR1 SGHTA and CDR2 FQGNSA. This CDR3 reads CASSLGPWVGTDTQYF. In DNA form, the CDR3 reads TGTGCCAGCAGCTTAGGACCTTGGGTTGGAACAGATACGCAGTATTTT.

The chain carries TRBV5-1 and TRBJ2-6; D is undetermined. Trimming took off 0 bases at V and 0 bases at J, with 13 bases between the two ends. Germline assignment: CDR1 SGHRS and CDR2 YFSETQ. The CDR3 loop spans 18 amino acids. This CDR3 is CASSLEVAVNSGANVLTF. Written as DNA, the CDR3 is TGCGCCAGCAGCTTGGAGGTAGCCGTTAACTCTGGGGCCAACGTCCTGACTTTC.

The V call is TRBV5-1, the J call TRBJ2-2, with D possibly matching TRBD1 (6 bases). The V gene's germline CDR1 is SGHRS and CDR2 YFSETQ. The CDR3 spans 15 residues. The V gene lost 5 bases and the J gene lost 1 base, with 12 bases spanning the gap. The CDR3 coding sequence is TGCGCCAGCAGGGCCATGACAGGGAACACCGGGGAGCTGTTTTTT. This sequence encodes CASRAMTGNTGELFF.

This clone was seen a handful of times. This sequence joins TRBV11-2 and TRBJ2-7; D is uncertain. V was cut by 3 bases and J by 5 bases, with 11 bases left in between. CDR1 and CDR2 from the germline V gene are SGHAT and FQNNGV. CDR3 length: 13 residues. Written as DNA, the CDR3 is TGTGCCAGCAGCTTCGGCCAGAGTAACGAGCAGTACTTC. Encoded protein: CASSFGQSNEQYF.

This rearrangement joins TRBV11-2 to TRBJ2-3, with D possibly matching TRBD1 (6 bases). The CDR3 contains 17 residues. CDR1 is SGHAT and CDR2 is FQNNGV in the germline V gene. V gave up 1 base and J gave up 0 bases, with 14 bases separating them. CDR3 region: CASSLGPGTSSTDTQYF. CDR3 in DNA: TGTGCCAGCAGCTTAGGTCCAGGGACATCTAGCACAGATACGCAGTATTTT. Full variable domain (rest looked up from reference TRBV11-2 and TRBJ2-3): EAGVAQSPRYKIIEKRQSVAFWCNPISGHATLYWYQQILGQGPKLLIQFQNNGVVDDSQLPKDRFSAERLKGVDSTLKIQPAKLEDSAVYLCASSLGPGTSSTDTQYFGPGTRLTVL.

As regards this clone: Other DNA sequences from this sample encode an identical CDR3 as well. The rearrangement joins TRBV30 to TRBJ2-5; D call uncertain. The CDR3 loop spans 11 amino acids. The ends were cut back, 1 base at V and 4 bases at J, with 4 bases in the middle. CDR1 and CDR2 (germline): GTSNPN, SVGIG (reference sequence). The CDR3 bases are TGTGCCTGGAGTGGAGGAGAGACCCAGTACTTC. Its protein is CAWSGGETQYF.

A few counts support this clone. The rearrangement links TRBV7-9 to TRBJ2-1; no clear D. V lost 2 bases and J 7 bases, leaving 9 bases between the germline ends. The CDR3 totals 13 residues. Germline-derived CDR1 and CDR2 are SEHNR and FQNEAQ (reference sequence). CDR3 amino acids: CASSLRPLNEQFF. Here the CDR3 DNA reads TGTGCCAGCAGCTTAAGGCCCTTGAATGAGCAGTTCTTC.

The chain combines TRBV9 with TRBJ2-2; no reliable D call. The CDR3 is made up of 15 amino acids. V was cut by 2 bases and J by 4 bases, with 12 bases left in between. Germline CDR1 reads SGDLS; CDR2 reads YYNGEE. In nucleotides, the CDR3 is TGTGCCAGCAGCGTCGGGTCTCGGGCCACCGGGGAGCTGTTTTTT. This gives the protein CASSVGSRATGELFF.